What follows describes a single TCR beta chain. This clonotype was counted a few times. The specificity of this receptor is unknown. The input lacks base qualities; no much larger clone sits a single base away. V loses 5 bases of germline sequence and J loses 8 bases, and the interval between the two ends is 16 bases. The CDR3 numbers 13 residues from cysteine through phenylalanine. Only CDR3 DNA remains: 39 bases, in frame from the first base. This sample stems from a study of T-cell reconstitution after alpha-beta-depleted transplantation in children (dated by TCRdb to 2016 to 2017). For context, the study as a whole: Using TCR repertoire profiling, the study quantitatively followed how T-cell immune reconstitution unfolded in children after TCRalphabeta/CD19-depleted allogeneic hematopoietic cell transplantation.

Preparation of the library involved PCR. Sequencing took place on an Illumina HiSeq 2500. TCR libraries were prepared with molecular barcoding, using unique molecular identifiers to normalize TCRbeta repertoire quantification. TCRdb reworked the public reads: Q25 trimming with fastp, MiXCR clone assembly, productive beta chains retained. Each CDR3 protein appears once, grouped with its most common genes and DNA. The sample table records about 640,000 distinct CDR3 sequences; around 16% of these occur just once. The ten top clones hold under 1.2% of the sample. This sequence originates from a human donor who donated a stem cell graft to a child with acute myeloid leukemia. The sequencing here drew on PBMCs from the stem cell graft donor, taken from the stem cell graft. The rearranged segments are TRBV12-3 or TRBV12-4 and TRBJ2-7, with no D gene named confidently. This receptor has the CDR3 CASSRQSYTQQYF. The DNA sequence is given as TGTGCCAGCAGTAGACAATCGTACACCCAGCAGTACTTC.